This TCR beta chain is from a study of blood T cell repertoires in COVID-19. Across the study: There were acute and convalescent COVID-19 samples, and they came from the United States, Italy and Spain. Sources were T cells, B-cell-depleted T cells, or PBMCs; the material itself was cDNA or gDNA.

Original analysis: Amplified reference gene primers provided the basis for estimating nucleated cell counts. The table came from immunoSEQ multiplex PCR; TCRdb's copy has only in-frame clones and leaves some out. The DNA gave D and trimming, while V, J and clone size come from that table. Of about 89,000 clones in the sample, about 80% were seen once. The receptor's source is a woman aged 80 or over with acute or convalescent COVID-19. The sample was peripheral blood.

The chain's CDR3 is CASSQTLDMGYTF. The DNA for the CDR3 is TGTGCCAGCAGCCAAACGTTGGACATGGGCTACACCTTC. This chain uses TRBV3-1 (or the pseudogene TRBV3-2) with TRBJ1-2, with TRBD1 as a possible D gene (5 bases). The length of the CDR3 is 13 residues. With 2 bases removed from V and 8 bases from J, the gap between germline ends came to 12 bases. Germline CDR1 and CDR2: LGHDT and YNNKEL (reference sequence).